Listed below are T cell receptor beta chains from one sample, sequenced in a study of T cells in Graves' hyperthyroidism and ophthalmopathy. TCRdb re-derived calls from the multiplex PCR reads in MiXCR, one entry per CDR3 protein. The sample has approximately 590,000 distinct CDR3 sequences; 40% to 55% are singletons. Sequenced: peripheral blood or thyroid tissue (not recorded which). The origin of the receptors is a young woman with Graves' hyperthyroidism. Both conserved end residues are part of each CDR3. A D gene is named only where the DNA matches it firmly. Rows give clone size only sometimes, using once, few, many, or a class for an expanded clone.

V gene	J gene	clone size	D gene	CDR3 DNA	CDR3 protein
TRBV25-1	TRBJ1-2	many	TRBD1	TGTGCCAGCAAGGAACAGGGGGACTATGGCTACACCTTC	CASKEQGDYGYTF
TRBV15	TRBJ2-7	many	TRBD2	TGTGCCACCACCCTAAGCGGGAGCTCCTACGAGCAGTACTTC	CATTLSGSSYEQYF
TRBV7-9	TRBJ1-2	-	-	TGTGCCAGCAGCAAGACAGAGAACTATGGCTACACCTTC	CASSKTENYGYTF
TRBV29-1	TRBJ2-2	-	-	TGCAGCGTAGGGGGAGCGGCGAACACCGGGGAGCTGTTTTTT	CSVGGAANTGELFF
TRBV19	TRBJ1-4	-	TRBD1	TGTGCCAGTAACGACAGGGGGGGAGCAACTAATGAAAAACTGTTTTTT	CASNDRGGATNEKLFF
TRBV12-3/TRBV12-4	TRBJ1-2	-	-	TGTGCCAGCAGCCACCGACGACTGGGCGGCTACACCTTC	CASSHRRLGGYTF
TRBV5-1	TRBJ1-6	few	-	TGCGCCAGCAGCAACCCTACAGGGTTGATCGGTTCACCCCTCCACTTT	CASSNPTGLIGSPLHF
TRBV24-1	TRBJ2-5	-	-	TGTGCCACCAGTGATTCGTACCAAGAGACCCAGTACTTC	CATSDSYQETQYF
TRBV19	TRBJ1-1	few	-	TGTGCCAGTAGTATCTGGGATGGGACCTCTGAAGCTTTCTTT	CASSIWDGTSEAFF
TRBV24-1	TRBJ1-1	once	TRBD1	TGTGCCACCAGGGAACAGGGGGCTAGCACTGAAGCTTTCTTT	CATREQGASTEAFF
TRBV7-2	TRBJ2-5	many	TRBD2	TGTGCCAGCAGCCCAGGGACGGGGGGAGAGACCCAGTACTTC	CASSPGTGGETQYF
TRBV2	TRBJ1-5	-	TRBD1	TGTGCCAGCAGTGCTCAGGGGGACAATCAGCCCCAGCATTTT	CASSAQGDNQPQHF
TRBV20-1	TRBJ1-2	-	-	TGCAGTGCTAGAGATCAATGGGGGAAGGGCTATGGCTACACCTTC	CSARDQWGKGYGYTF
TRBV19	TRBJ1-5	many	TRBD1	TGTGCCAGCGGACAGGGTTTTGTTCAGCCCCAGCATTTT	CASGQGFVQPQHF
TRBV7-2	TRBJ1-1	few	-	TGTGCCAGCAGCTTGGTTGCAGGGGAGAACACTGAAGCTTTCTTT	CASSLVAGENTEAFF
TRBV7-9	TRBJ2-7	-	TRBD1	TGTGCCAGCAGCCAAGACCGGGGACAGGGCTACGAGCAGTACTTC	CASSQDRGQGYEQYF
TRBV7-2	TRBJ2-5	many	-	TGTGCCAGCAGCTTAGAACAGTGGGAGACCCAGTACTTC	CASSLEQWETQYF
TRBV6-6	TRBJ1-1	-	-	TGTGCCAGCAGCCCTTACGATCAGGCGCGGGACACTGAAGCTTTCTTT	CASSPYDQARDTEAFF
TRBV6-5	TRBJ1-6	-	TRBD1	TGTGCCAGCAGTTACCTCGGTGGGACAGGGAGTTCACCCCTCCACTTT	CASSYLGGTGSSPLHF
TRBV20-1	TRBJ2-7	few	-	TGCAGTGCTAGAGTTCGGGACGCCGGAACCTACGAGCAGTACTTC	CSARVRDAGTYEQYF
TRBV29-1	TRBJ1-5	-	TRBD1	TGCAGCGTTGGGCAGGGGGATCAGCCCCAGCATTTT	CSVGQGDQPQHF
TRBV7-6	TRBJ2-5	many	-	TGTGCCAGCAGCCCACAGAGGCAAGAGACCCAGTACTTC	CASSPQRQETQYF
TRBV19	TRBJ1-1	-	TRBD1	TGTGCCAGTAGTATATGGGCCAGGGGGTACACTGAAGCTTTCTTT	CASSIWARGYTEAFF